The 9 T cell receptor beta chains below were found in one sample sequenced in a study of radiotherapy plus CTLA-4 blockade in lung cancer. Profiled with immunoSEQ multiplex PCR; TCRdb holds only in-frame clones, not every one. The table has under 50,000 clones, 86% seen once. The sequencing here drew on peripheral blood, taken from a patient treated with radiotherapy plus ipilimumab. The receptors originated from a human donor with non-small cell lung cancer whose response to radiotherapy plus ipilimumab could not be evaluated.

This rearrangement joins TRBV28 to TRBJ2-1; TRBD2 might be the D (6 bases). V dropped 7 bases and J dropped 6 bases, with 13 bases sitting between them. CDR1 and CDR2 (germline): MDHEN, SYDVKM. CDR3 length: 13 amino acids. CDR3 in amino acids: CASNPRRGNEQFF. Here the CDR3 DNA reads TGTGCCAGCAATCCTCGGAGGGGCAATGAGCAGTTCTTC.

The gene calls are TRBV7-9 and TRBJ2-6; D gene ambiguous. Trimming removed 10 bases from V and 1 base from J, with 11 bases in between. Germline CDR1 SEHNR, CDR2 FQNEAQ (reference sequence). The length of the CDR3 is 14 residues. As DNA, the CDR3 is TGTGCCACCGAAGCGCGATCTGGGGCCAACGTCCTGACTTTC. As protein: CATEARSGANVLTF. The variable domain in full, completed from reference TRBV7-9 and TRBJ2-6, reads DTGVSQNPRHKITKRGQNVTFRCDPISEHNRLYWYRQTLGQGPEFLTYFQNEAQLEKSRLLSDRFSAERPKGSFSTLEIQRTEQGDSAMYLCATEARSGANVLTFGAGSRLTVL.

This clone was observed once. V is TRBV7-9 and J is TRBJ2-5, with 9 bases lining up with TRBD1. The germline V gene encodes CDR1 SEHNR and CDR2 FQNEAQ (reference sequence). CDR3 length equals 12 residues. With V trimmed by 7 bases and J by 5 bases, 2 bases remained unmatched. The CDR3 here is CASIGQGETQYF. The CDR3 nucleotides read TGTGCCAGCATCGGACAGGGGGAGACCCAGTACTTC.

V is TRBV2 and J is TRBJ2-4; 10 nucleotides line up with TRBD1. In germline, CDR1 is SNHLY, CDR2 FYNNEI. The CDR3 is 15 residues long. V was pared by 4 bases and J by 6 bases, with 6 bases of the junction left unmatched. CDR3 coding DNA: TGTGCCAGCAGTGGGGACAGGGGACGTGGAAACATTCAGTACTTC. Its translation is CASSGDRGRGNIQYF.

The chain has TRBV6-4 and TRBJ2-5; weak D call: TRBD2 (5 bases). In germline, CDR1 is MRHNA, CDR2 SNTAGT. CDR3 length equals 13 residues. V was clipped by 7 bases and J by 1 base, with 10 bases between them. CDR3 loop: CASTSGIQETQYF. DNA for the CDR3: TGTGCCAGCACCTCCGGGATCCAAGAGACCCAGTACTTC.

This chain joins TRBV7-9 and TRBJ2-7; 7 bases agree with TRBD2. CDR1 is SEHNR and CDR2 is FQNEAQ in the germline V gene (reference sequence). The trim removed 3 bases at V and 2 bases at J, leaving 1 base unmatched. The CDR3 consists of 13 residues. The CDR3 region is CASSLAGAYEQYF. CDR3 DNA sequence: TGTGCCAGCAGCTTGGCGGGGGCCTACGAGCAGTACTTC.

The chain links TRBV4-1 to TRBJ1-4; a weak D match, TRBD1 (5 bases). The CDR3 spans 12 residues. In germline, CDR1 is MGHRA, CDR2 YSYEKL. V was pared by 8 bases and J by 12 bases, with 16 bases between. Here the CDR3 reads CASSGAGTELFF. In DNA form, the CDR3 reads TGCGCCAGCTCCGGGGCGGGGACGGAACTGTTTTTT.

The chain uses TRBV5-5 and TRBJ1-1, with D possibly matching TRBD1 (5 bases). Germline-derived CDR1 and CDR2 are SGHKS and YYEKEE (reference sequence). The CDR3 runs to 15 residues. V lost 2 bases to trimming and J lost 7 bases, with 18 bases between them. CDR3 DNA sequence: TGTGCCAGCAGCTTCAGCCCCGGGACTGACATTGAAGCTTTCTTT. Protein sequence: CASSFSPGTDIEAFF.

The gene calls are TRBV6-6 and TRBJ1-5; tentative D call: TRBD1 (5 bases). This CDR3 spans 14 amino acids. Germline values: CDR1 MNHNY, CDR2 SVGAGI (reference sequence). Trimming removed 5 bases from V and 1 base from J, with 9 bases in between. CDR3 protein: CASSVSGSNQPQHF. The CDR3 coding sequence is TGTGCCAGCAGTGTATCAGGGAGCAATCAGCCCCAGCATTTT.